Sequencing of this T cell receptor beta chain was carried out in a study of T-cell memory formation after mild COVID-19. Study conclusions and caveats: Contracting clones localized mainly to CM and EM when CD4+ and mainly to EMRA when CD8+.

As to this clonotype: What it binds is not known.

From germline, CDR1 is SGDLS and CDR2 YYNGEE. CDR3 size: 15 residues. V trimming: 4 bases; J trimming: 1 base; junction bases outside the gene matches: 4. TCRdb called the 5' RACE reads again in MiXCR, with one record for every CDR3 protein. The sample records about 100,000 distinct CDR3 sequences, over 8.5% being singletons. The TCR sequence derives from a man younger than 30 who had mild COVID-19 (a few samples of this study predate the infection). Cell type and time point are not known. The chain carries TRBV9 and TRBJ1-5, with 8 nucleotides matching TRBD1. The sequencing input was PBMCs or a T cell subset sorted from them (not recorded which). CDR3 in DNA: TGTGCCAGCAGCTCAGGACAGGGAAGCAATCAGCCCCAGCATTTT. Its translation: CASSSGQGSNQPQHF.